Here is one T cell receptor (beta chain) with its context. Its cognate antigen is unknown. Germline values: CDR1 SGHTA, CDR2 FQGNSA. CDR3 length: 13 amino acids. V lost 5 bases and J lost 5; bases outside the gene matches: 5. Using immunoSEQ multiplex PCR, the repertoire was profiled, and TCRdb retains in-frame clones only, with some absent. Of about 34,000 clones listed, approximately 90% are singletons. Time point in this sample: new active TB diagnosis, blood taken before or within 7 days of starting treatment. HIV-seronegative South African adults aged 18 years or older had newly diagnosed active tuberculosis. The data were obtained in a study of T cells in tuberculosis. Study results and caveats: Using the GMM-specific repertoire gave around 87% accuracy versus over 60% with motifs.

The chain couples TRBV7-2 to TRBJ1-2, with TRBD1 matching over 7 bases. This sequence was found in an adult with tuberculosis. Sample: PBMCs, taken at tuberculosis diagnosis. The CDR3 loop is CASSLTGAYGYTF. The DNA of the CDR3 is TGTGCCAGCAGCCTTACAGGGGCTTATGGCTACACCTTC.